Sequencing of this TCR beta chain was carried out in a study of T cells in Graves' hyperthyroidism and ophthalmopathy. About the research overall: Peripheral blood was drawn at first diagnosis, prior to all treatment.

The germline gives CDR1 SGHRS, CDR2 YFSETQ. CDR3 size: 15 residues. The study, taken as a whole, reports: Stable hyperthyroidism was separated from ophthalmopathy by a model based on 13 V-J features.

In the case of this clonotype: Its antigen is unknown. This may be a read error: a much more frequent sequence differs by one nucleotide.

Amplified TCR beta CDR3 regions came from RNA transcripts. In the first-round RT-PCR of the TCR CDR3, the HTBI primer set was used. TCRdb ran MiXCR on the multiplex PCR reads and lists one entry per CDR3 protein. The repertoire holds hundreds of thousands of distinct CDR3 sequences, with about 14% as singletons. The rearrangement joins TRBV5-1 to TRBJ2-1, with D possibly being TRBD2 (7 bases). The J call is doubtful: the DNA matches TRBJ2-7 better. Sequencing used blood. This sequence was found in a young woman with Graves' hyperthyroidism. In DNA, the CDR3 is TGCGCCAGCAGCGCGGGGGCCAGCTCCTACAATGAGCAGTACTTC. This codes for CASSAGASSYNEQYF.